The TCR beta chain under discussion was sequenced for a study of cytomegalovirus exposure and HLA in healthy donors. About the research overall: A subsequent analysis stated that the 100 to 150 validation repertoires were run on the same platform as the approximately 710 first-cohort repertoires. Regarding the study as a whole: There were some public TCRs occurring in many donors, but most TCR sequences were rare.

Separate from the roughly 670-subject first cohort, the 120-subject validation cohort was the one that the donors belonged to. This clone was seen once. Its antigen is unknown. The protocol was immunoSEQ multiplex PCR, while the TCRdb copy is restricted to in-frame clones and leaves out a portion. This sample carries some 120,000 clones, 85% to 90% of them seen once, and the ten largest clones take around 1.1%. Germline assignment: CDR1 LGHNA and CDR2 YNFKEQ. The length of the CDR3 is 16 residues. With 8 bases removed from V and 0 bases from J, the gap between germline ends came to 16 bases. This TCR was sampled from a woman between 18 and 29 years old in good health and CMV-seronegative. The sequenced sample consisted of PBMCs. The chain couples TRBV4-2 to TRBJ1-4; D ambiguous. This CDR3 reads CASLRDLVATNEKLFF. The CDR3 DNA reads TGTGCCAGCCTTCGAGATTTAGTGGCAACTAATGAAAAACTGTTTTTT.